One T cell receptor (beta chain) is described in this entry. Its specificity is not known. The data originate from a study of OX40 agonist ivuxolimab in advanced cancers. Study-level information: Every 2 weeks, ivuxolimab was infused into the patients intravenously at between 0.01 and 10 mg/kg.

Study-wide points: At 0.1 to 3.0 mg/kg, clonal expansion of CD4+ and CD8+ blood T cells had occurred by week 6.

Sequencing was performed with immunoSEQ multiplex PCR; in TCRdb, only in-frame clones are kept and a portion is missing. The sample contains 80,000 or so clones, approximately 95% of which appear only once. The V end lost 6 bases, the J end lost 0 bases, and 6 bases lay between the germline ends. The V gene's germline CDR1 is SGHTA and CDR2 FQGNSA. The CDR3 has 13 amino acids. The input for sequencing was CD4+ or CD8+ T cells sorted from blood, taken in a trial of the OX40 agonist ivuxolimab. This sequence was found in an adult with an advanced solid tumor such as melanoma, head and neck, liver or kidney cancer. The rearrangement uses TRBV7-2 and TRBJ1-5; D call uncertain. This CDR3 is CASSWGSNQPQHF. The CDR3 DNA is TGTGCCAGCAGTTGGGGTAGCAATCAGCCCCAGCATTTT.